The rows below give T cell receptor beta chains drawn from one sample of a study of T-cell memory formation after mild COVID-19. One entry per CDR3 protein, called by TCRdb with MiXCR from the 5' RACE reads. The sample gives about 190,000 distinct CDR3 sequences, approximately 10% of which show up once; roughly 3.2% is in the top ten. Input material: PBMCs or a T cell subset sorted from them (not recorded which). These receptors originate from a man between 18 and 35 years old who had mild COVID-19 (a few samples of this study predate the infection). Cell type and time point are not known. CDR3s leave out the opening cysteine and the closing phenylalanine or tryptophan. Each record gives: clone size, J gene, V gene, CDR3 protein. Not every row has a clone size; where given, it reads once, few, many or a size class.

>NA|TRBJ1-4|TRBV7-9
ASSKGGPHEKLF
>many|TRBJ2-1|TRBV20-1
SAREGSREQF
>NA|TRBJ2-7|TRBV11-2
ASSLGLAGIYEQY
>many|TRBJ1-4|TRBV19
ASRGDGEKLF
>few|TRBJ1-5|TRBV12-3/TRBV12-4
ASSTRTLSNQPQH
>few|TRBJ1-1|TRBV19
ASSTRDWENTEAF
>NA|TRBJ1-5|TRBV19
ASIPGGIHSNQPQH
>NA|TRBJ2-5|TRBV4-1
ASSQGSHPRGETQY
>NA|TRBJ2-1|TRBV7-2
ASSLTGDLSYNEQF
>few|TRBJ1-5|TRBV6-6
ASTQGWGGNQPQH
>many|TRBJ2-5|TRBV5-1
ASSLAIPSGTPQETQY
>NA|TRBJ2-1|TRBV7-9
ASSSGQGVGEQF
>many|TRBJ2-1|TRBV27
ASLVWPNTYNEQF
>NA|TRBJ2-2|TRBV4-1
ASSQGLARTGELF
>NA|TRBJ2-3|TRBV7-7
ASSLAPADTQY
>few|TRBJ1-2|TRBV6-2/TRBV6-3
ASKQTGSIGYT
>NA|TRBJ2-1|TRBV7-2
ASSPQRDFYNEQF
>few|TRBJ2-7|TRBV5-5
ASSFRDEQY
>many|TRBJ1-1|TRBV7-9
ASSFRLNTEAF
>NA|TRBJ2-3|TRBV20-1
SAPWAGGTDTQY
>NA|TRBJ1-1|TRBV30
AWSDVGGEAF
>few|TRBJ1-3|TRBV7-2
ASSPQGIVNTIY
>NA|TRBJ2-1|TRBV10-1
ASSENRF
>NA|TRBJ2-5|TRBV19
ASRTGTSGGETQY
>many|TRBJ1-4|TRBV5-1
ASSPTGTPFSGEKLF
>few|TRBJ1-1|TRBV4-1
ASSGRPKDTEAF
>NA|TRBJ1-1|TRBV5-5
ASSPIQVVTEAF
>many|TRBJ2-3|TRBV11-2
ASRGLRVHTDTQY
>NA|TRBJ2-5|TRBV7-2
ASSRSKEETQY
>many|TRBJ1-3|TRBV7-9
ASSSTGGASGNTIY
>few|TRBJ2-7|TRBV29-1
SVALTGGGPQDEQY